The 2 T cell receptor beta chains below come from one sample, sequenced in a study of metastatic and nonmetastatic thyroid tumors. TCRdb recomputed clones from the PCR reads via MiXCR. Of about 16,000 clones in the sample, around 36% are singletons; the top ten hold 7% to 8.5%. Treatment of any kind had been given to no patient before thyroid surgery. The sequenced material came from tumor tissue. Source of these receptors: a female donor with papillary thyroid cancer or a benign thyroid nodule (not recorded which). Some clones in this sample may be carry-over from other donors' samples.

The chain joins TRBV5-1 to TRBJ2-7; possible D gene TRBD2, 5 bases. The CDR3 covers 14 residues. Trimming removed 4 bases from V and 3 bases from J, with 14 bases in between. CDR1 is SGHRS and CDR2 is YFSETQ in the germline V gene. CDR3 sequence (DNA): TGCGCCAGCAGCCAACAGATTAGCGTCTACGAGCAGTACTTC. It codes for CASSQQISVYEQYF.

This chain joins TRBV4-1 and TRBJ1-3, with TRBD1 matching 7 bases. Trimming removed 1 base from V and 2 bases from J; junction bases left unmatched: 2. From germline, CDR1 is MGHRA and CDR2 YSYEKL. The CDR3 covers 15 residues. CDR3: CASSQGQGAGNTIYF. The CDR3 bases are TGCGCCAGCAGCCAAGGACAGGGTGCTGGAAACACCATATATTTT.